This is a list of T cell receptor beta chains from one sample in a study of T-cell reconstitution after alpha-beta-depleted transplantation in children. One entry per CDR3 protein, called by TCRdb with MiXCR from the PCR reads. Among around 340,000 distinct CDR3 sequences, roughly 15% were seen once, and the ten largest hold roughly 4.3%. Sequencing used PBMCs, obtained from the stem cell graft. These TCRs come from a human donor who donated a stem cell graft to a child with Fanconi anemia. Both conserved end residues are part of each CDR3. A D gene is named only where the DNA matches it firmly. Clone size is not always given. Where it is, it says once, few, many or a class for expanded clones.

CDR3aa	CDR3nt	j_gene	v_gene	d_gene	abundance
CASSVVAGADTQYF	TGTGCCAGCAGCGTAGTAGCAGGGGCAGATACGCAGTATTTT	TRBJ2-3	TRBV9	-	few
CASSGRQVRSTGELFF	TGTGCCAGCAGCGGACGACAGGTCAGGAGCACCGGGGAGCTGTTTTTT	TRBJ2-2	TRBV9	-	-
CASSLNPGYQETQYF	TGCGCCAGCAGCTTGAACCCAGGTTACCAAGAGACCCAGTACTTC	TRBJ2-5	TRBV5-1	-	many
CASSERLWNSPLHF	TGTGCCAGCAGTGAAAGACTATGGAATTCACCCCTCCACTTT	TRBJ1-6	TRBV2	-	many
CASSYGSGGTEAFF	TGTGCCAGCTCATACGGGAGTGGGGGCACTGAAGCTTTCTTT	TRBJ1-1	TRBV18	-	-
CASKSDIYSGNTIYF	TGTGCCAGCAAGTCGGACATTTACTCTGGAAACACCATATATTTT	TRBJ1-3	TRBV2	-	-
CASSLRLAGGEQYF	TGTGCCAGCAGCTTAAGACTAGCGGGGGGTGAGCAGTACTTC	TRBJ2-7	TRBV11-2	TRBD2	-
CASSSNGRDEQYF	TGCGCCAGCAGCTCCAATGGACGAGACGAGCAGTACTTC	TRBJ2-7	TRBV5-1	-	few
CSIYSRTSGGYNEQFF	TGCAGCATTTATTCCCGGACTAGCGGGGGGTACAATGAGCAGTTCTTC	TRBJ2-1	TRBV20-1	TRBD2	few
CASSAKESGETQYF	TGTGCCAGCAGCGCTAAGGAGTCGGGAGAGACCCAGTACTTC	TRBJ2-5	TRBV5-4	-	few
CASSSQRGIDEAFF	TGTGCCAGCAGCTCTCAGCGGGGAATTGATGAAGCTTTCTTT	TRBJ1-1	TRBV7-9	-	few
CSAGVSTDTQYF	TGCAGTGCCGGGGTTAGCACAGATACGCAGTATTTT	TRBJ2-3	TRBV20-1	-	-
CASSPNGRNTIYF	TGTGCCAGCAGTCCCAATGGTAGAAACACCATATATTTT	TRBJ1-3	TRBV12-3/TRBV12-4	-	few
CASSLGGNIQYF	TGTGCCAGCAGTTTAGGGGGGAACATTCAGTACTTC	TRBJ2-4	TRBV12-3/TRBV12-4	-	few
CASTLERGGQETQYF	TGCGCCAGCACGTTGGAGCGGGGGGGTCAAGAGACCCAGTACTTC	TRBJ2-5	TRBV10-2	TRBD2	few
CASSWTVNTEAFF	TGTGCCAGCAGCTGGACAGTGAACACTGAAGCTTTCTTT	TRBJ1-1	TRBV12-3/TRBV12-4	-	many
CASSVGTDLNTEAFF	TGTGCCAGCAGCGTCGGGACCGATTTGAACACTGAAGCTTTCTTT	TRBJ1-1	TRBV9	-	few
CASSLMTGGEGAFF	TGCGCCAGCAGCTTGATGACAGGGGGCGAAGGGGCTTTCTTT	TRBJ1-1	TRBV5-1	TRBD1	few
CASSYDRLREAFF	TGTGCCAGCAGTTACGACAGGTTGCGTGAAGCTTTCTTT	TRBJ1-1	TRBV7-2	-	-
CSAGGLAGGLYNEQFF	TGCAGCGCTGGCGGACTAGCGGGGGGGCTCTACAATGAGCAGTTCTTC	TRBJ2-1	TRBV29-1	TRBD2	-
CASSLVPGQRQPTQYF	TGCGCCAGCAGCTTGGTTCCCGGACAGCGGCAACCTACGCAGTATTTT	TRBJ2-3	TRBV5-1	-	few
CASSRTSGNNEQFF	TGTGCCAGCAGTCGGACTAGCGGGAACAATGAGCAGTTCTTC	TRBJ2-1	TRBV6-2/TRBV6-3	TRBD2	many
CASSFGGTDYGYTF	TGTGCCAGCAGCTTTGGCGGAACCGACTATGGCTACACCTTC	TRBJ1-2	TRBV5-6	-	-
CASSLISWGDYSPLHF	TGTGCCAGCAGCTTAATCAGTTGGGGGGATTATTCACCCCTCCACTTT	TRBJ1-6	TRBV11-2	-	few
CASSEIGGGITGELFF	TGTGCCAGCAGTGAAATTGGGGGGGGAATCACCGGGGAGCTGTTTTTT	TRBJ2-2	TRBV2	TRBD2	-
CASSLALLNTEAFF	TGTGCCAGCAGCTTAGCGCTACTCAACACTGAAGCTTTCTTT	TRBJ1-1	TRBV7-2	-	-
CASSSNNQPQHF	TGTGCCAGCAGTTCCAACAATCAGCCCCAGCATTTT	TRBJ1-5	TRBV28	-	many
CASSQDGGLREQFF	TGCGCCAGCAGCCAAGATGGGGGGTTACGGGAGCAGTTCTTC	TRBJ2-1	TRBV4-3	-	-
CASSPRLAPNPREQFF	TGCGCCAGCAGCCCAAGACTAGCCCCAAATCCGAGGGAGCAGTTCTTC	TRBJ2-1	TRBV5-1	TRBD2	many
CASSPGGNEAFF	TGTGCCAGCTCACCGGGAGGGAATGAAGCTTTCTTT	TRBJ1-1	TRBV18	-	many
CASSLDRGLGYGYTF	TGCGCCAGCAGCCTAGATCGCGGACTAGGCTATGGCTACACCTTC	TRBJ1-2	TRBV4-3	-	-
CASSSLGYTQYF	TGTGCCAGCAGCTCGCTAGGGTATACGCAGTATTTT	TRBJ2-3	TRBV5-6	-	many
CASSPGTDSTDTQYF	TGTGCCAGCAGCCCCGGGACAGACTCAACAGATACGCAGTATTTT	TRBJ2-3	TRBV11-1	TRBD1	many
CASSFGASRPQHF	TGTGCCAGCAGCTTCGGAGCGAGTCGGCCCCAGCATTTT	TRBJ1-5	TRBV7-2	-	few
CASSRGYNEQFF	TGTGCCAGCAGTCGCGGGTACAATGAGCAGTTCTTC	TRBJ2-1	TRBV5-6	-	-
CASSQNYNSPLHF	TGTGCCAGCAGCCAAAATTATAATTCACCCCTCCACTTT	TRBJ1-6	TRBV6-2/TRBV6-3	-	few
CASSPGLGSGGADNEQFF	TGTGCCAGCAGCCCGGGACTCGGTAGCGGGGGGGCGGACAATGAGCAGTTCTTC	TRBJ2-1	TRBV3-1	TRBD2	few